Described below is a single T cell receptor (beta chain) sequence and its context. Its target is not known. This record belongs to a study of T cells in localized non-small cell lung cancer. Study-wide results and limits: Median detection of top 100 tumor clones in adjacent lung was roughly 61 clones. In the blood, greater T cell density corresponded to longer overall survival. Heterogeneity remains possible because sequencing was limited to only one tumor region. Uninvolved adjacent lung showed peak T cell clonality, exceeding tumor.

This CDR3 spans 15 amino acids. Germline V gives CDR1 SGHNT, CDR2 YYREEE (reference sequence). V trimming: 4 bases; J trimming: 7 bases; junction bases outside the gene matches: 9. Profiled with immunoSEQ multiplex PCR; TCRdb holds only in-frame clones, not every one. Of 14,000 or so clones in the sample, roughly nine tenths were seen once. The sample consisted of peripheral blood mononuclear cells, taken before any cancer treatment. This clonotype was sampled from a man between 40 and 69 years old with stage III lung adenocarcinoma. The chain uses TRBV5-4 and TRBJ2-2; the match to TRBD2 covers 8 bases. The CDR3 region is CASSPGTRSNGELFF. The DNA of the CDR3 is TGTGCCAGCAGCCCGGGGACTAGGTCTAACGGGGAGCTGTTTTTT.